This T cell receptor (beta chain) was sequenced for a study of T cell responses to AZD1222 COVID-19 vaccine. Assay: immunoSEQ multiplex PCR; the TCRdb copy retains only in-frame clones and omits some. The data contain about 78,000 clones, about 90% of them singletons. V shed 4 bases, J shed 6 bases, and the junction held 11 bases outside the gene matches. The CDR3 is made up of 16 amino acids. CDR1 and CDR2 from the germline V gene are SGHNT and YYREEE (reference sequence). With respect to this clone: Its antigen is undetermined.

Study findings and constraints: No day 14 peak samples; only post-peak repertoires were characterized.

The clonotype was recovered from an adult who received the AZD1222 COVID-19 vaccine. The sample in question was peripheral blood, obtained 28 days after the second AZD1222 dose. The gene calls are TRBV5-4 and TRBJ2-2, with 8 nucleotides matching TRBD2. CDR3 nucleotides: TGTGCCAGCAGCGCAGCTCTCCTGCGGGGGGCCGGGGAGCTGTTTTTT. Translating it yields CASSAALLRGAGELFF.